One and the same sample provided the 23 T cell receptor beta chains below, sequenced in a study of blood T cell repertoires in COVID-19 (dated by TCRdb to the early 2020s). Library construction relied on the immunoSEQ multiplex PCR assay. The table comes from immuneACCESS by way of TCRdb, which keeps in-frame sequences with V and J called. Part of the clones is missing from these tables; in studies checked, under half for an unresolved V gene and the rest for unknown reasons. The sample table holds approximately 480,000 clones, of which roughly nine tenths were seen once. 0.7% of the sample comes from the top ten. Sample: PBMCs or T cells enriched from blood (not recorded which). The source of these receptors is a young woman who had recovered from COVID-19.

The V and J genes are TRBV28 and TRBJ1-2, with D possibly matching TRBD1 (6 bases). The V end lost 2 bases, the J end lost 5 bases, and 12 bases lay between the germline ends. This CDR3 comprises 14 residues. Germline V gene lookup returns CDR1 MDHEN and CDR2 SYDVKM. CDR3 sequence reads: CASSLPGGNYGYTF. The CDR3 nucleotides are TGTGCCAGCAGTTTACCGGGGGGCAATTATGGCTACACCTTC.

The chain links TRBV5-1 to TRBJ2-7; 7 bases are a match to TRBD1. V shed 6 bases, J shed 5 bases, and the junction held 11 bases outside the gene matches. The CDR3 is 14 amino acids. Germline V CDR1 and CDR2: SGHRS, YFSETQ. CDR3 sequence reads: CASTNTGERNEQYF. CDR3 nucleotides: TGCGCCAGCACCAACACAGGGGAGCGGAACGAGCAGTACTTC.

V is TRBV30 and J is TRBJ1-1, with D possibly being TRBD1 (5 bases). Trimming pared 2 bases from V and 1 base from J, leaving 23 bases between. The CDR3 contains 18 residues. Germline CDR1 and CDR2: GTSNPN and SVGIG (reference sequence). CDR3 DNA: TGTGCCTGGAGTTCCCCTGCGAATAAGGGGCAACAGAACACTGAAGCTTTCTTT. Translated, it gives CAWSSPANKGQQNTEAFF.

The V gene is TRBV5-1, the J gene TRBJ2-7; the match to TRBD1 covers 9 bases. The CDR3 spans 13 residues. The germline V gene encodes CDR1 SGHRS and CDR2 YFSETQ. Germline trimming cut 3 bases from V and 6 bases from J; bases unmatched to any gene: 4. Here the CDR3 DNA reads TGCGCCAGCAGCTCGACAGGGGGAGGCGAGCAGTACTTC. Translated: CASSSTGGGEQYF.

This clone was seen just once. The chain joins TRBV5-1 to TRBJ1-2; 9 bases are a match to TRBD1. V lost 4 bases, J lost 8 bases, and 15 bases stayed unmatched. This CDR3 is built from 16 residues. Per germline, CDR1 SGHRS and CDR2 YFSETQ. The CDR3 region is CASSGSPGTGHEGYTF. DNA of the CDR3: TGCGCCAGCAGCGGAAGTCCCGGGACAGGGCATGAGGGCTACACCTTC.

This clone occurred once. The chain joins TRBV28 to TRBJ1-4; 8 nucleotides align to TRBD1. The CDR3 runs 19 residues. The germline CDR1 and CDR2 sequences are MDHEN and SYDVKM. Trimming took 3 bases from V and 4 from J; bases not matched to a gene: 16. The CDR3 bases are TGTGCCAGCAGTTTGGGCTTGGTGGCAGGGGGCGCCGGTAATGAAAAACTGTTTTTT. This codes for CASSLGLVAGGAGNEKLFF. Supplemented by reference TRBV28 and TRBJ1-4, the full variable domain reads DVKVTQSSRYLVKRTGEKVFLECVQDMDHENMFWYRQDPGLGLRLIYFSYDVKMKEKGDIPEGYSVSREKKERFSLILESASTNQTSMYLCASSLGLVAGGAGNEKLFFGSGTQLSVL.

The chain is built from TRBV5-1 and TRBJ2-4, with unresolved D. Deletions cut 1 base from V and 0 bases from J, with 8 bases between. The CDR3 is 15 residues long. Germline V lookup: CDR1 SGHRS, CDR2 YFSETQ. CDR3 sequence: CASSLMAEAKNIQYF. In nucleotides, the CDR3 is TGCGCCAGCAGCTTGATGGCGGAAGCCAAAAACATTCAGTACTTC.

This clone appeared once. This chain connects TRBV5-1 to TRBJ1-2; no clear D gene. Trimming removed 0 bases from V and 6 bases from J, with 18 bases in between. The germline gives CDR1 SGHRS, CDR2 YFSETQ. The CDR3 is 16 amino acids. The CDR3 loop reads CASSLAVAAASHGYTF. The CDR3 DNA is TGCGCCAGCAGCTTGGCCGTCGCGGCGGCGTCGCATGGCTACACCTTC.

The V gene is TRBV5-4, the J gene TRBJ1-1; the D is unclear. The germline CDR1 and CDR2 sequences are SGHNT and YYREEE (reference sequence). V was cut by 2 bases and J by 4 bases, with 9 bases left in between. The CDR3 is made up of 13 amino acids. In DNA form, the CDR3 reads TGTGCCAGCAGCTTTGCGGTTAGCACTGAAGCTTTCTTT. It yields the protein CASSFAVSTEAFF.

The chain employs TRBV7-6 and TRBJ2-1, with unresolved D. This CDR3 has 15 amino acids. Germline V lookup: CDR1 SGHVS, CDR2 FNYEAQ. V lost 5 bases and J lost 0, with 11 bases in between. CDR3 region: CASSRAMSSYNEQFF. The CDR3 DNA is TGTGCCAGCAGCCGAGCAATGAGCTCCTACAATGAGCAGTTCTTC.

The gene calls are TRBV11-2 and TRBJ2-1, with D perhaps matching TRBD1 (5 bases). CDR1 and CDR2 from the germline V gene are SGHAT and FQNNGV. Trimming shortened V by 3 bases and J by 6 bases, and 21 bases separated the two germline ends. The CDR3 sequence is 17 residues long. The CDR3 bases are TGTGCCAGCAGCTTGGATGGAAGCGTAGTAAGGGGCAATGAGCAGTTCTTC. This encodes CASSLDGSVVRGNEQFF. Full variable domain (missing parts from reference TRBV11-2 and TRBJ2-1): EAGVAQSPRYKIIEKRQSVAFWCNPISGHATLYWYQQILGQGPKLLIQFQNNGVVDDSQLPKDRFSAERLKGVDSTLKIQPAKLEDSAVYLCASSLDGSVVRGNEQFFGPGTRLTVL.

The chain has TRBV6-6 and TRBJ1-2; D unresolved. V was shortened by 2 bases and J by 3 bases, with 16 bases between the two germline ends. Germline CDR1 reads MNHNY; CDR2 reads SVGAGI (reference sequence). This CDR3 contains 16 residues. Here the CDR3 reads CASSYGLGSGDYGYTF. The CDR3 nucleotides read TGTGCCAGCAGTTACGGGTTAGGCTCCGGAGACTATGGCTACACCTTC.

A remark on this clone: Distinct nucleotide sequences in the sample also encode this CDR3. This chain connects TRBV30 to TRBJ1-4; the D is unclear. Trimming removed 3 bases at V and 2 bases at J, with 4 bases between. CDR3 length: 12 residues. Germline V lookup: CDR1 GTSNPN, CDR2 SVGIG (reference sequence). The CDR3 nucleotides read TGTGCCTGGAGCGGGACTAATGAAAAACTGTTTTTT. Amino acids: CAWSGTNEKLFF. The entire variable domain, with the rest obtained from reference TRBV30 and TRBJ1-4, is as follows: SQTIHQWPATLVQPVGSPLSLECTVEGTSNPNLYWYRQAAGRGLQLLFYSVGIGQISSEVPQNLSASRPQDRQFILSSKKLLLSDSGFYLCAWSGTNEKLFFGSGTQLSVL.

This clone has a handful of counts. The chain uses TRBV19 and TRBJ1-5; possibly TRBD1 for D (5 bases). This CDR3 has 16 residues. The germline V gene has CDR1 LNHDA and CDR2 SQIVND (reference sequence). Trimming cost V 3 bases and J 1 base, with 13 bases left between them. CDR3 in amino acids: CASSMLGQASNQPQHF. The CDR3, as DNA: TGTGCCAGTAGTATGTTGGGGCAGGCAAGCAATCAGCCCCAGCATTTT.

This clone has just one count. The chain recombines TRBV30 with TRBJ1-1; D remains ambiguous. The length of the CDR3 is 12 residues. Germline V CDR1 and CDR2: GTSNPN, SVGIG (reference sequence). V lost 0 bases, J lost 6 bases, and 8 bases lay in between. CDR3 in amino acids: CAWSVLVAEAFF. The CDR3 coding sequence is TGTGCCTGGAGTGTACTCGTTGCTGAAGCTTTCTTT.

The rearrangement joins TRBV2 to TRBJ2-7; TRBD1 matches 9 bases. The CDR3 extends over 19 amino acids. In germline, CDR1 is SNHLY, CDR2 FYNNEI. The V segment lost 7 bases and the J segment 0 bases; nucleotides outside the gene matches: 19. DNA for the CDR3: TGTGCCAGCATAGAGGCGGGACAGGGAAAGCTAAGGAGCTCCTACGAGCAGTACTTC. Translating it yields CASIEAGQGKLRSSYEQYF.

The chain recombines TRBV5-1 with TRBJ2-5; tentatively, D is TRBD2 (6 bases). The V end lost 4 bases, the J end lost 0 bases, and 13 bases lay between the germline ends. The CDR3 length is 15 residues. From germline, CDR1 is SGHRS and CDR2 YFSETQ. The CDR3: CASSPPGVYQETQYF. The CDR3 nucleotides are TGCGCCAGCAGCCCGCCGGGAGTGTACCAAGAGACCCAGTACTTC.

The CDR3 loop reads CASSLSLAGGTDTQYF. The DNA of the CDR3 is TGTGCCAGCAGCTTAAGCCTAGCGGGGGGCACAGATACGCAGTATTTT. This rearrangement joins TRBV7-3 to TRBJ2-3; 10 bases match TRBD2. CDR1 SGHTA and CDR2 FQGTGA come from the germline V gene. V dropped 1 base and J dropped 1; count of bases not matched to a gene: 2. The CDR3 has 16 amino acids.

This sequence joins TRBV15 and TRBJ2-7; TRBD1 matches at 7 bases. The CDR3 sequence is 18 residues long. Unmatched junction bases numbered 17, after V lost 1 base and J lost 5 bases. Per the germline V gene, CDR1 is LNHNV and CDR2 is YYDKDF (reference sequence). The CDR3 spells CATSRGLTGQSQSHEQYF. CDR3 bases: TGTGCCACCAGCAGAGGTCTTACGGGACAGAGCCAATCCCACGAGCAGTACTTC.

The table lists this clone with a count of one. The V call is TRBV7-9, the J call TRBJ1-2, with a weak D call TRBD1 (5 bases). Germline V gene lookup returns CDR1 SEHNR and CDR2 FQNEAQ (reference sequence). The CDR3 runs to 13 residues. Trimming stripped 3 bases from V and 4 bases from J, with 9 bases between. CDR3 bases: TGTGCCAGCAGCTTGGGGCAGACCTATGGCTACACCTTC. Its translation: CASSLGQTYGYTF.

The rearrangement joins TRBV6-4 to TRBJ2-3; a possible D gene is TRBD2 (5 bases). Trimming cost V 4 bases and J 4 bases, with 15 bases left between them. The germline CDR1 and CDR2 sequences are MRHNA and SNTAGT. This CDR3 spans 15 amino acids. DNA for the CDR3: TGTGCCAGCAGTGGGACTCACGTTGGGGCAGATACGCAGTATTTT. This encodes CASSGTHVGADTQYF.

This sequence joins TRBV7-8 and TRBJ1-5; D is ambiguous. Looked up from germline, CDR1 is SGHVS and CDR2 is FQNEAQ. Trimming removed 5 bases at V and 2 bases at J, with 16 bases between. This CDR3 has 16 residues. The CDR3 reads CASSPNRGSRNQPQHF. As DNA, the CDR3 is TGTGCCAGCAGCCCTAATCGGGGATCCCGCAATCAGCCCCAGCATTTT.

V is TRBV11-2 and J is TRBJ1-2, with D possibly TRBD1 on 6 matching bases. This CDR3 contains 15 residues. Trimming took 1 base from V and 3 from J, leaving 12 bases between them. Germline CDR1 is SGHAT and CDR2 is FQNNGV. The CDR3 coding sequence is TGTGCCAGCAGCTTAGCGTCACAGGGAGACTATGGCTACACCTTC. Its translation is CASSLASQGDYGYTF. The whole variable domain, remainder taken from reference TRBV11-2 and TRBJ1-2, is EAGVAQSPRYKIIEKRQSVAFWCNPISGHATLYWYQQILGQGPKLLIQFQNNGVVDDSQLPKDRFSAERLKGVDSTLKIQPAKLEDSAVYLCASSLASQGDYGYTFGSGTRLTVV.